These T cell receptor beta chains were read from a single sample in a study of early T cells in non-severe SARS-CoV-2 infection. TCRdb processed the 5' RACE reads anew with MiXCR; each CDR3 protein has one entry. The sample includes over 45,000 distinct CDR3 sequences, 5.6% of them seen just once. Sequencing was carried out using whole blood. The receptors were gathered from an adult who was a healthcare worker with PCR-confirmed SARS-CoV-2 infection or an uninfected control (not recorded which). The CDR3 runs from the conserved cysteine through the conserved F or W. Fields, in order: clone size, J gene, D gene, V gene, CDR3 DNA, CDR3 protein. A D gene is named only where the DNA matches it firmly. Clone size appears in some rows only: once, few, many, or a class for an expanded clone.

many | TRBJ2-2 | - | TRBV18 | TGTGCCAGCTCACCGACAACTAAGACCGGGGAGCTGTTTTTT | CASSPTTKTGELFF
- | TRBJ1-1 | - | TRBV29-1 | TGCAGCGTTGCAAGACAGCACACTGAAGCTTTCTTT | CSVARQHTEAFF
- | TRBJ2-5 | TRBD2 | TRBV29-1 | TGCAGCGTCTCTCGGGGGGACGGGGAGACCCAGTACTTC | CSVSRGDGETQYF
many | TRBJ2-2 | - | TRBV3-1 | TGTGCCAGCCAGGCGGCCGGGGAGCTGTTTTTT | CASQAAGELFF
many | TRBJ2-1 | TRBD2 | TRBV4-3 | TGCGCCAGCAGCCAAGATCGGGCTAGCGGGGGGTCTTTCCAGTTCTTC | CASSQDRASGGSFQFF
many | TRBJ2-5 | TRBD2 | TRBV5-1 | TGCGCCAGCAGCAGGGGACTAGCGGGTTTGGAGACCCAGTACTTC | CASSRGLAGLETQYF
- | TRBJ2-2 | - | TRBV3-1 | TGTGCCAGCAGCCTGGGACTGGAGAACACCGGGGAGCTGTTTTTT | CASSLGLENTGELFF
- | TRBJ2-7 | - | TRBV3-1 | TGTGCCAGCAGCCTCGGGGACCTCCCCCACGAGCAGTACTTC | CASSLGDLPHEQYF
- | TRBJ1-1 | - | TRBV5-1 | TGCGTCAGCGCCCCGGGCGTCAGGGTTGGGATCGCTGAAGCTTTCTTT | CVSAPGVRVGIAEAFF
few | TRBJ1-2 | - | TRBV27 | TGTGCCAGCAGTAGGGGACTTGATGGCTACACCTTC | CASSRGLDGYTF
many | TRBJ2-2 | TRBD2 | TRBV18 | TGTGCCAGCTCACCACCGGGACTAGCGGGAGGAACCGGGGAGCTGTTTTTT | CASSPPGLAGGTGELFF
many | TRBJ2-7 | TRBD2 | TRBV29-1 | TGCAGCGCCTCTAGCGGTCCCCACTCCTACGAGCAGTACTTC | CSASSGPHSYEQYF
many | TRBJ2-7 | - | TRBV2 | TGTGCCAGCAGAGCGTCCGAGGGGGCCTACGAGCAGTACTTC | CASRASEGAYEQYF
many | TRBJ1-1 | TRBD1 | TRBV5-1 | TGCGCCAGCAGCTTGGCAGGGGGGAACACTGAAGCTTTCTTT | CASSLAGGNTEAFF
many | TRBJ1-5 | - | TRBV2 | TGTGCCAGCACCGCGGGATTCACTAGCAATCAGCCCCAGCATTTT | CASTAGFTSNQPQHF
many | TRBJ2-1 | - | TRBV18 | TGTGCCAGCTCAAGGAGGGAGCCAGGGGATGAGCAGTTCTTC | CASSRREPGDEQFF
many | TRBJ2-7 | TRBD1 | TRBV19 | TGTGCCAGTAGTATAGTTTTGACAGGGGACCCCTACGAGCAGTACTTC | CASSIVLTGDPYEQYF
many | TRBJ1-1 | - | TRBV20-1 | TGCAGTGCTAGAGATCGGGTCCTGAACACTGAAGCTTTCTTT | CSARDRVLNTEAFF
- | TRBJ2-4 | - | TRBV5-1 | TGCGCCAGCAGCCTAGGTGGCAGTAAAAACATTCAGTACTTC | CASSLGGSKNIQYF
few | TRBJ2-1 | TRBD2 | TRBV9 | TGTGCCAGCACCGCCAGGGGCCTAGCGGGGCACAATGAGCAGTTCTTC | CASTARGLAGHNEQFF
many | TRBJ1-1 | TRBD1 | TRBV4-3 | TGCGCCAGCAGCCAACAGGACAGGGCGAACACTGAAGCTTTCTTT | CASSQQDRANTEAFF
few | TRBJ2-7 | - | TRBV5-1 | TGCGCCAGCAGCTTGAAGAGCGGGTCCTACGAGCAGTACTTC | CASSLKSGSYEQYF
- | TRBJ1-1 | - | TRBV6-1 | TGTGCCAGCAGTCCATTTAGGGGGAGGGCTGAAGCTTTCTTT | CASSPFRGRAEAFF
many | TRBJ1-6 | - | TRBV9 | TGTGCCAGCAGCGTAGTCCCAGGGGAATCACCCCTCCACTTT | CASSVVPGESPLHF
many | TRBJ1-2 | - | TRBV28 | TGTGCCACCTCGCAGGCGGGGGTTTCCTACACCTTC | CATSQAGVSYTF
many | TRBJ1-2 | - | TRBV19 | TGTGCCAGTCACCGGGACGTATTTTTCGGCTACACCTTC | CASHRDVFFGYTF
few | TRBJ1-2 | - | TRBV7-2 | TGTGCCAGCAGCTTAGGAAAGTACTATGGCTACACCTTC | CASSLGKYYGYTF
many | TRBJ2-1 | - | TRBV6-4 | TGTGCCAGCAGTGACTCGACAAACAATGAGCAGTTCTTC | CASSDSTNNEQFF
- | TRBJ1-5 | - | TRBV30 | TGTGCCTGGACAGGGGCGGGAAGCAATCAGCCCCAGCATTTT | CAWTGAGSNQPQHF
few | TRBJ1-5 | - | TRBV6-2/TRBV6-3 | TGTGCCAGCAGCCGGCGGATTAGCAATCAGCCCCAGCATTTT | CASSRRISNQPQHF
many | TRBJ1-2 | - | TRBV6-1 | TGTGCCAGCAGTGAAACCCTGAGGGGCCTCAACTATGGCTACACCTTC | CASSETLRGLNYGYTF
many | TRBJ2-7 | - | TRBV18 | TGTGCCAGCTCACGACAAGACAGCTCCTACGAGCAGTACTTC | CASSRQDSSYEQYF
many | TRBJ2-1 | TRBD2 | TRBV6-2/TRBV6-3 | TGTGCCAGCAGTCAAACGGTGACTAGCGGGAGTGAGCAGTTCTTC | CASSQTVTSGSEQFF